These 20 T cell receptor beta chains were sequenced from one sample in a study of blood T cells in healthy people across ages. A sample-barcoded 5' primer and a J-beta primer mix were used in a second PCR of roughly 7 to 12 cycles. TCRdb redid the calling of the 5' RACE reads with MiXCR, one entry per CDR3 protein. The sample has about 1.4 million distinct CDR3 sequences, roughly 59% seen once; the top ten hold roughly 6.3%. Sequenced input: blood. The receptors were gathered from a man younger than 35 in good health.

In its sample, this clonotype was seen a few times. The chain carries TRBV20-1 and TRBJ2-3, with 10 bases fitting TRBD2. Germline V lookup: CDR1 DFQATT, CDR2 SNEGSKA (reference sequence). The CDR3 spans 15 residues. J was trimmed by 2 bases and V by 7 bases; bases with no gene match: 9. CDR3 residues: CSVIGLAGATDTQYF. In nucleotides, the CDR3 is TGCAGTGTTATCGGCCTAGCGGGGGCCACAGATACGCAGTATTTT.

The CDR3 DNA sequence: TGTGCCAGCCACATGGGAGAGACCCAGTACTTC. Protein: CASHMGETQYF. The chain uses TRBV6-5 and TRBJ2-5; D is ambiguous. This CDR3 is built from 11 residues. The V gene lost 8 bases and the J gene lost 4 bases, with 8 bases spanning the gap. Per the germline V gene, CDR1 is MNHEY and CDR2 is SVGAGI.

This chain joins TRBV20-1 and TRBJ2-1; TRBD2 aligns across 7 bases. Per germline, CDR1 DFQATT and CDR2 SNEGSKA (reference sequence). V was clipped by 6 bases and J by 8 bases; unmatched bases: 16. The length of the CDR3 is 15 residues. The CDR3 protein is CSADGGSLPSDEQFF. The CDR3 DNA reads TGCAGTGCGGACGGCGGGAGCTTACCTAGCGATGAGCAGTTCTTC.

This chain links TRBV12-3 or TRBV12-4 with TRBJ1-5; 8 bases agree with TRBD1. CDR3 length equals 13 residues. The CDR3 protein is CGGEGTGNQPQHF. The CDR3 DNA reads as TGTGGGGGGGAAGGGACAGGTAATCAGCCCCAGCATTTT.

The genes are TRBV15 and TRBJ2-7; a weak D match, TRBD1 (6 bases). This CDR3 has 15 residues. The V gene's germline CDR1 is LNHNV and CDR2 YYDKDF (reference sequence). V lost 3 bases and J 2 bases, leaving 14 bases between the germline ends. CDR3 nucleotide sequence: TGTGCCACCAGCAGGGAGAGGACAGAGACCTACGAGCAGTACTTC. Translated, it gives CATSRERTETYEQYF.

This chain uses TRBV27 with TRBJ1-2; the match to TRBD1 covers 7 bases. The CDR3 runs to 15 residues. The germline V gene has CDR1 MNHEY and CDR2 SMNVEV (reference sequence). V lost 6 bases, J lost 4 bases, and 11 bases stayed unmatched. DNA for the CDR3: TGTGCCAGCAGCCCGACCGGGACAGTAGGCTATGGCTACACCTTC. Translated, it gives CASSPTGTVGYGYTF.

The genes are TRBV4-1 and TRBJ2-7; D might be TRBD2 (6 bases). Trimming shortened V by 0 bases and J by 3 bases, and 15 bases separated the two germline ends. CDR1 and CDR2 (germline): MGHRA, YSYEKL. The CDR3 has 16 residues. CDR3 DNA: TGCGCCAGCAGCCAAGACGGCGGGGACGTCTACTACGAGCAGTACTTC. This translates into CASSQDGGDVYYEQYF.

The chain uses TRBV27 and TRBJ2-1; TRBD2 agrees at 8 bases. V shed 0 bases, J shed 12 bases, and the junction held 7 bases outside the gene matches. In germline, CDR1 is MNHEY, CDR2 SMNVEV (reference sequence). CDR3 length: 14 residues. CDR3 sequence (DNA): TGTGCCAGCAGTTTATCCCCGGGGGGGGGTGGGCAGTTCTTC. This gives the protein CASSLSPGGGGQFF.

The chain uses TRBV7-2 and TRBJ2-7; 8 positions match TRBD1. J lost 3 bases, V lost 2 bases, and 9 bases had no gene match. The CDR3 runs 16 residues. From germline, CDR1 is SGHTA and CDR2 FQGNSA. The CDR3 sequence is CASSLNTPDRDYEQYF. In DNA form, the CDR3 reads TGTGCCAGCAGCTTAAATACCCCGGACAGGGACTACGAGCAGTACTTC.

The rearrangement joins TRBV12-3 or TRBV12-4 to TRBJ2-5; 14 bases map to TRBD2. The CDR3 consists of 18 residues. After removal of 3 bases from V and 1 base from J, the junction contained 7 bases not matched to a gene. The CDR3 protein is CASSLGTSGSTVQETQYF. Written as DNA, the CDR3 is TGTGCCAGCAGTTTGGGGACTAGCGGGAGTACAGTCCAAGAGACCCAGTACTTC.

In its sample, this clonotype was seen a few times. The CDR3 sequence: CSVEEAAYPGETQYF. CDR3 bases: TGCAGCGTTGAAGAGGCAGCATACCCGGGGGAGACCCAGTACTTC. The rearrangement links TRBV29-1 to TRBJ2-5; possible D gene TRBD2, 5 bases. This CDR3 region has 15 residues. Germline V gene data show CDR1 as SQVTM and CDR2 as ANQGSEA. V shed 0 bases and J shed 5 bases, with 16 bases lying between them.

This clonotype was counted a few times. The chain carries TRBV4-3 and TRBJ1-4, with no clear D. CDR1 is LGHNA, CDR2 YSLEER, per germline. V lost 5 bases to trimming and J lost 5 bases, with 12 bases between them. The CDR3 has 14 amino acids. The CDR3 region is CASSSIQTNEKLFF. The CDR3 bases are TGCGCCAGCAGCTCTATCCAGACCAATGAAAAACTGTTTTTT.

The V gene is TRBV7-9, the J gene TRBJ2-7; 10 bases are shared with TRBD2. Germline CDR1 SEHNR, CDR2 FQNEAQ (reference sequence). Trimming removed 2 bases from V and 0 bases from J; junction bases left unmatched: 7. The CDR3 is made up of 17 amino acids. The CDR3 DNA follows: TGTGCCAGCAGCTTATCACTAGCGGGGCCTCACTCCTACGAGCAGTACTTC. This codes for CASSLSLAGPHSYEQYF.

The V call is TRBV27, the J call TRBJ1-1; D remains ambiguous. Between the trimmed V and J ends, which lost 0 bases and 5 bases, there was a span of 10 bases. The CDR3 contains 14 residues. The V gene's germline CDR1 is MNHEY and CDR2 SMNVEV (reference sequence). The CDR3 nucleotides read TGTGCCAGCAGTTTATCACAGCTCCTAACTGAAGCTTTCTTT. It translates to CASSLSQLLTEAFF.

The rearrangement joins TRBV11-2 to TRBJ2-3; no definite D call. CDR1 is SGHAT, CDR2 FQNNGV, per germline. The CDR3 runs to 12 residues. Trimming cost V 5 bases and J 7 bases, with 10 bases left between them. The CDR3 is CASSPNRYTQYF. DNA for the CDR3: TGTGCCAGCAGCCCTAACCGCTATACGCAGTATTTT.

J is TRBJ2-1 and V is TRBV4-3; TRBD2 matches at 9 bases. TRBJ2-7 explains the end of the DNA better; the J call may be wrong. This CDR3 has 15 amino acids. Germline V gene data show CDR1 as LGHNA and CDR2 as YSLEER. CDR3 residues: CASSPNSGGYNEQYF. The CDR3 coding sequence is TGCGCCAGCAGCCCCAATAGCGGGGGCTACAATGAGCAGTACTTC.

This chain uses TRBV4-1 with TRBJ2-5; possibly TRBD1 or TRBD2 for D (7 bases each). Trimming removed 5 bases at V and 7 bases at J, with 20 bases between. The CDR3 totals 15 residues. The V gene's germline CDR1 is MGHRA and CDR2 YSYEKL. As DNA, the CDR3 is TGCGCCAGCAGCTCTGGAGGGGCAGGGGGGGTGACCCAGTACTTC. Its translation: CASSSGGAGGVTQYF.

This rearrangement joins TRBV27 to TRBJ1-2; the D gene is possibly TRBD1 (6 bases). The CDR3 is made up of 13 amino acids. Germline values: CDR1 MNHEY, CDR2 SMNVEV (reference sequence). Trimming pared 5 bases from V and 8 bases from J, leaving 15 bases between. The CDR3 here is CASSLTGFEGYTF. DNA for the CDR3: TGTGCCAGCAGTCTAACAGGGTTCGAAGGCTACACCTTC.

The rearrangement joins TRBV2 to TRBJ2-3; 9 bases map to TRBD1. Germline V gene data show CDR1 as SNHLY and CDR2 as FYNNEI. CDR3 size: 15 residues. Unmatched junction bases numbered 3, after V lost 3 bases and J lost 2 bases. CDR3 protein: CASSDDRGYTDTQYF. Here the CDR3 DNA reads TGTGCCAGCAGTGATGACAGGGGGTACACAGATACGCAGTATTTT.

This clonotype appeared a single time. CDR3 amino acids: CASSRGASGGQETQYF. For the CDR3, the DNA is TGTGCCAGCAGCAGGGGGGCTAGCGGGGGACAAGAGACCCAGTACTTC. The chain is built from TRBV7-2 and TRBJ2-5; TRBD2 agrees at 10 bases. Germline V gene lookup returns CDR1 SGHTA and CDR2 FQGNSA. The CDR3 contains 16 residues. J was trimmed by 2 bases and V by 5 bases; bases with no gene match: 8.